This T cell receptor (beta chain) originates from a study of CD4+ T cells in melanoma. The protocol was immunoSEQ multiplex PCR, while the TCRdb copy is restricted to in-frame clones and leaves out a portion. This sample has 10,000 to 12,000 clones; roughly 60% occur once, and the top ten carry around an eighth. The CDR3 extends over 12 amino acids. CDR1 and CDR2 (germline): MNHNY, SVGAGI (reference sequence). The V end lost 5 bases, the J end lost 5 bases, and 9 bases lay between the germline ends. This TCR was sampled from a human donor with melanoma. Sequencing was performed on cells from a culture (not recorded whether cultured in vitro). The chain combines TRBV6-6 with TRBJ1-2; possible D gene TRBD1, 5 bases. The chain's CDR3 is CASSTGQYGYTF. The CDR3 DNA is TGTGCCAGCAGTACGGGGCAGTATGGCTACACCTTC.